This is a list of T cell receptor beta chains from one sample in a study of T cells after yellow fever vaccination. TCRdb independently ran MiXCR on the 5' RACE reads; one entry per CDR3 protein. The profile shows about 360,000 distinct CDR3 sequences, roughly 6.1% of them singletons. The sequencing here drew on PBMCs, taken 5 days after the yellow fever booster vaccination. Receptors were obtained from a man younger than 45 who received the YFV17D yellow fever vaccine. CDR3s include the opening cysteine and the closing phenylalanine or tryptophan. A D gene is named only where the DNA matches it firmly. The size entry is marked missing in some rows and otherwise reads once, few, many or a size class.

>TRBV7-6|many|.|TRBJ2-3
CASSTDSRADGTDTQYF
TGTGCCAGCAGCACTGACTCTCGGGCAGATGGCACAGATACGCAGTATTTT
>TRBV7-8|few|.|TRBJ2-2
CASSPYRRGPNTGELFF
TGTGCCAGCAGTCCCTATCGGAGGGGGCCGAACACCGGGGAGCTGTTTTTT
>TRBV5-4|few|.|TRBJ2-1
CATTPHGYNEQFF
TGTGCCACCACACCTCATGGGTACAATGAGCAGTTCTTC
>TRBV20-1|many|.|TRBJ2-2
CSGAEGNTGELFF
TGCAGTGGAGCTGAAGGGAACACCGGGGAGCTGTTTTTT
>TRBV12-3/TRBV12-4|few|.|TRBJ2-1
CASSLGQVGEQFF
TGTGCCAGCAGTTTAGGGCAGGTCGGTGAGCAGTTCTTC
>TRBV7-2|many|.|TRBJ2-1
CASSLLSSGAEQFF
TGTGCCAGCAGCTTATTGTCCAGCGGCGCTGAGCAGTTCTTC
>TRBV19|.|.|TRBJ2-7
CASRTDPSSYEQYF
TGTGCCAGTAGAACGGATCCGAGCTCCTACGAGCAGTACTTC
>TRBV7-8|many|.|TRBJ2-7
CASSPPPGLFEQYF
TGTGCCAGCAGCCCCCCCCCGGGGCTGTTCGAGCAGTACTTC
>TRBV6-2/TRBV6-3|many|.|TRBJ2-7
CASSFGPERYYEQYF
TGTGCCAGCAGTTTTGGGCCAGAACGGTACTACGAGCAGTACTTC
>TRBV7-7|.|.|TRBJ2-2
CASSNSGTGELFF
TGTGCCAGCAGCAATAGCGGCACCGGGGAGCTGTTTTTT
>TRBV11-3|few|.|TRBJ2-2
CASSFGLYGELFF
TGTGCCAGCAGCTTCGGTCTCTACGGGGAGCTGTTTTTT